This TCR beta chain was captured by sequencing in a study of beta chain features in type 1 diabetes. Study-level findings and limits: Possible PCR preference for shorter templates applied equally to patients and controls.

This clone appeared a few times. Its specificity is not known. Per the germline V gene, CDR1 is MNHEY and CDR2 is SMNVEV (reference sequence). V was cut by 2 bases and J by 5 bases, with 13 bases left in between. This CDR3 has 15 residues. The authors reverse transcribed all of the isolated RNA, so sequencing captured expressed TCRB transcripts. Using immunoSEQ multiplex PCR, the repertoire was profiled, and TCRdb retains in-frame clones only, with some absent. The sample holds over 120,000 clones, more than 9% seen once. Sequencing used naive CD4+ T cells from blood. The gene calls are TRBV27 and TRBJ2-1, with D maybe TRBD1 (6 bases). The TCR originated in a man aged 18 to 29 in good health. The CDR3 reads CASSLNRVANNEQFF. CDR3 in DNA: TGTGCCAGCAGTTTAAACAGGGTGGCCAACAATGAGCAGTTCTTC.